This entry lists 31 T cell receptor beta chains sequenced from one sample in a study of blood T cell repertoires in COVID-19. Sequencing used immunoSEQ multiplex PCR; TCRdb keeps in-frame clones, though not all of them. The data hold about 72,000 clones, with 80% to 90% observed a single time. The sample taken for sequencing was peripheral blood. These TCRs come from a man aged 70 or older with active or convalescent COVID-19.

The chain has TRBV7-2 and TRBJ1-2; D is unclear. The V gene lost 2 bases and the J gene lost 8 bases, with 18 bases spanning the gap. The CDR3 is made up of 15 amino acids. Germline V lookup: CDR1 SGHTA, CDR2 FQGNSA. The CDR3 spells CASSLLSPAYEGYTF. In DNA, the CDR3 is TGTGCCAGCAGCTTACTCTCCCCCGCGTATGAGGGCTACACCTTC.

The chain employs TRBV18 and TRBJ1-1; 7 bases agree with TRBD1. The CDR3 runs 19 residues. With 3 bases clipped from V and 8 bases from J, the junction kept 24 bases outside the gene matches. Germline V CDR1 and CDR2: KGHSH, LQKENI. CDR3 sequence: CASSPVLLFRGQSSPEAFF. DNA of the CDR3: TGTGCCAGCTCACCTGTTCTTCTTTTTCGGGGACAGTCAAGTCCGGAAGCTTTCTTT.

The V gene is TRBV2, the J gene TRBJ2-1; 7 nucleotides agree with TRBD2. V dropped 4 bases and J dropped 14; count of bases not matched to a gene: 8. This CDR3 contains 12 residues. Looked up from germline, CDR1 is SNHLY and CDR2 is FYNNEI. The chain's CDR3 is CASSVEAGVEFF. The CDR3, as DNA: TGTGCCAGCAGTGTGGAGGCGGGAGTAGAGTTCTTC.

The chain has TRBV27 and TRBJ1-6; D not resolved. The V end was cut by 2 bases, the J end by 9 bases, with 26 bases between. Germline CDR1 reads MNHEY; CDR2 reads SMNVEV (reference sequence). CDR3 length: 19 amino acids. The CDR3 sequence: CASSLKSPRHPGISSPLHF. CDR3 coding DNA: TGTGCCAGCAGTTTAAAATCCCCGCGACACCCAGGAATCTCTTCACCCCTCCACTTT.

The chain couples TRBV20-1 to TRBJ1-5; D unresolved. Germline values: CDR1 DFQATT, CDR2 SNEGSKA (reference sequence). The length of the CDR3 is 15 residues. Trimming pared 3 bases from V and 2 bases from J, leaving 14 bases between. Here the CDR3 DNA reads TGCAGTGCTAGTGGGGTGTCCAGCGGCAATCAGCCCCAGCATTTT. It translates to CSASGVSSGNQPQHF.

The rearrangement joins TRBV2 to TRBJ2-1, with TRBD1 matching over 9 bases. The ends lost 5 bases at V and 9 bases at J; junction bases unmatched: 5. This CDR3 comprises 13 residues. Germline lookup yields CDR1 SNHLY and CDR2 FYNNEI. In nucleotides, the CDR3 is TGTGCCAGCAGTCCAACAGGGGGCGGTGAGCAGTTCTTC. It translates to CASSPTGGGEQFF. The variable domain in full, completed from reference TRBV2 and TRBJ2-1, reads EPEVTQTPSHQVTQMGQEVILRCVPISNHLYFYWYRQILGQKVEFLVSFYNNEISEKSEIFDDQFSVERPDGSNFTLKIRSTKLEDSAMYFCASSPTGGGEQFFGPGTRLTVL.

J is TRBJ2-3 and V is TRBV2; 7 positions match TRBD2. From germline, CDR1 is SNHLY and CDR2 FYNNEI. Trimming at V came to 8 bases and at J to 0 bases, leaving 5 bases not matched to a gene. The CDR3 is made up of 14 amino acids. The CDR3 loop reads CASFSGPSTDTQYF. CDR3 DNA: TGTGCCAGCTTTAGCGGGCCTAGCACAGATACGCAGTATTTT.

The V and J genes are TRBV6-7 and TRBJ1-5; no clear D. TRBV6-7 is identified as an open reading frame with a role that is uncertain. V was trimmed by 7 bases and J by 2 bases, leaving 12 bases between them. This CDR3 has 14 amino acids. Here the CDR3 reads CASIKGGGNQPQHF. CDR3 nucleotides: TGTGCCAGCATCAAGGGAGGAGGCAATCAGCCCCAGCATTTT.

This clone was picked up a small number of times. The rearrangement uses TRBV7-9 and TRBJ1-5; possible D gene TRBD1, 6 bases. Trimming shortened V by 5 bases and J by 7 bases, and 15 bases separated the two germline ends. Germline lookup yields CDR1 SEHNR and CDR2 FQNEAQ (reference sequence). This CDR3 contains 14 residues. The CDR3 nucleotides read TGTGCCAGCAGCGCAGACAGGCTAGGGCAGCCCCAGCATTTT. It yields the protein CASSADRLGQPQHF.

V usage is TRBV19 and J usage is TRBJ1-5, with D unresolved. This CDR3 region has 15 residues. Trimming left V 5 bases short and J 10 bases short, with 21 bases between. Per the germline V gene, CDR1 is LNHDA and CDR2 is SQIVND (reference sequence). CDR3 sequence reads: CASSLRERGSAPQHF. The CDR3 coding sequence is TGTGCCAGTAGTCTACGGGAACGGGGATCAGCCCCCCAGCATTTT.

The CDR3 coding sequence is TGTGCCAGCAGTTTGGGGGGGAGTAGGTACAATGAGCAGTTCTTC. This encodes CASSLGGSRYNEQFF. V is TRBV28 and J is TRBJ2-1, with 7 bases identical to TRBD2. With V trimmed by 3 bases and J by 4 bases, 6 bases remained unmatched. The CDR3 is made up of 15 amino acids. Per germline, CDR1 MDHEN and CDR2 SYDVKM.

The genes are TRBV28 and TRBJ1-2, with 11 bases that match TRBD1. The CDR3 is 14 amino acids. J was trimmed by 5 bases and V by 6 bases; bases with no gene match: 5. Germline V gives CDR1 MDHEN, CDR2 SYDVKM. CDR3 region: CASRTGTGGYGYTF. The CDR3 nucleotides are TGTGCCAGCAGGACCGGGACAGGGGGATATGGCTACACCTTC.

The chain uses TRBV19 and TRBJ2-7; the match to TRBD2 covers 11 bases. Germline V gene lookup returns CDR1 LNHDA and CDR2 SQIVND (reference sequence). This CDR3 comprises 15 residues. V trimming: 7 bases; J trimming: 3 bases; junction bases outside the gene matches: 8. CDR3 sequence (DNA): TGTGCCAGTACCACTAGCGGGAGTTGGATCTACGAGCAGTACTTC. The encoded protein is CASTTSGSWIYEQYF. Full variable domain (remainder filled in from reference TRBV19 and TRBJ2-7): DGGITQSPKYLFRKEGQNVTLSCEQNLNHDAMYWYRQDPGQGLRLIYYSQIVNDFQKGDIAEGYSVSREKKESFPLTVTSAQKNPTAFYLCASTTSGSWIYEQYFGPGTRLTVT.

The genes are TRBV27 and TRBJ2-3; 7 bases are a match to TRBD2. The V gene end was trimmed by 2 bases and the J gene end by 4 bases; junction bases not matched to a gene: 15. Germline V gives CDR1 MNHEY, CDR2 SMNVEV (reference sequence). The CDR3 is made up of 18 amino acids. CDR3 sequence (DNA): TGTGCCAGCAGTTTAAGGGCGGGAGCCTCCCTCCGCGCAGATACGCAGTATTTT. It encodes CASSLRAGASLRADTQYF.

The genes are TRBV30 and TRBJ1-2, with D unresolved. Looked up from germline, CDR1 is GTSNPN and CDR2 is SVGIG (reference sequence). Trimming left V 3 bases short and J 8 bases short, with 13 bases between. The CDR3 consists of 12 residues. The CDR3 region is CAWSPDLVGYTF. The CDR3 nucleotides read TGTGCCTGGAGCCCCGACTTAGTCGGCTACACCTTC. Full variable domain (rest looked up from reference TRBV30 and TRBJ1-2): SQTIHQWPATLVQPVGSPLSLECTVEGTSNPNLYWYRQAAGRGLQLLFYSVGIGQISSEVPQNLSASRPQDRQFILSSKKLLLSDSGFYLCAWSPDLVGYTFGSGTRLTVV.

CDR3 sequence reads: CASSRQGHYNSPLHF. CDR3 bases: TGTGCCAGCTCACGACAGGGGCACTATAATTCACCCCTCCACTTT. The rearrangement links TRBV18 to TRBJ1-6, with TRBD1 matching over 8 bases. In germline, CDR1 is KGHSH, CDR2 LQKENI. V gave up 4 bases and J gave up 3 bases; unmatched junction bases: 2. The CDR3 sequence is 15 residues long.

In this sample, this clone turned up once. This chain connects TRBV5-1 to TRBJ1-1; D perhaps matches TRBD1 (5 bases). The CDR3 contains 13 residues. Germline lookup yields CDR1 SGHRS and CDR2 YFSETQ. V was trimmed by 2 bases and J by 3 bases, leaving 8 bases between them. The CDR3 DNA reads as TGCGCCAGCAGCTTACAGGCGTACACTGAAGCTTTCTTT. Translating gives CASSLQAYTEAFF.

The V gene is TRBV6-5, the J gene TRBJ1-3, with unresolved D. The CDR3 length is 14 residues. The ends were cut back, 6 bases at V and 8 bases at J, with 17 bases in the middle. Germline V gene sequence: CDR1 MNHEY, CDR2 SVGAGI. The DNA for the CDR3 is TGTGCCAGCAGGATTGGATGGGCCGGGGACACCATATATTTT. Protein sequence: CASRIGWAGDTIYF.

This clone was recorded only once. This chain connects TRBV6-2 or TRBV6-3 to TRBJ1-5, with D perhaps matching TRBD1 (5 bases). From germline, CDR1 is MNHEY and CDR2 SVGEGT. The CDR3 totals 17 residues. The germline V and J ends were trimmed by 1 base and 6 bases, with 19 bases remaining between them. CDR3 coding DNA: TGTGCCAGCAGTTACTGGGGAAGGCAGGGACTTGGTCAGCCCCAGCATTTT. This codes for CASSYWGRQGLGQPQHF.

This chain uses TRBV6-1 with TRBJ1-1; D gene unclear. CDR3 length: 13 residues. In germline, CDR1 is MNHNS, CDR2 SASEGT. Trimming pared 2 bases from V and 2 bases from J, leaving 6 bases between. CDR3 DNA sequence: TGTGCCAGCAGTGAATTCCTAAACACTGAAGCTTTCTTT. Protein product: CASSEFLNTEAFF.

V and J are TRBV6-2 or TRBV6-3 and TRBJ2-7; 8 bases are shared with TRBD2. Germline CDR1 MNHEY, CDR2 SVGEGT. CDR3 length: 14 residues. The junction had 6 bases not matched to a gene; V was cut back by 5 bases and J by 3 bases. The CDR3 nucleotides are TGTGCCAGCAGTCCCGGCGGGGGGTACTACGAGCAGTACTTC. Translation: CASSPGGGYYEQYF.

J is TRBJ2-7 and V is TRBV30; 7 nucleotides align to TRBD2. Unmatched junction bases numbered 13, after V lost 5 bases and J lost 6 bases. CDR1 and CDR2 (germline): GTSNPN, SVGIG (reference sequence). The CDR3 extends over 14 amino acids. The CDR3 spells CAWGPGLILREQYF. In nucleotides, the CDR3 is TGTGCCTGGGGACCGGGACTAATACTCCGCGAGCAGTACTTC. Full variable domain (outside the CDR3, taken from reference TRBV30 and TRBJ2-7): SQTIHQWPATLVQPVGSPLSLECTVEGTSNPNLYWYRQAAGRGLQLLFYSVGIGQISSEVPQNLSASRPQDRQFILSSKKLLLSDSGFYLCAWGPGLILREQYFGPGTRLTVT.

This clone was seen a few times. CDR3 DNA sequence: TGTGCCAGCAGCCCGGCCGGGGGTCAGCCCCAGCATTTT. It encodes CASSPAGGQPQHF. The chain has TRBV9 and TRBJ1-5, with D perhaps TRBD1 (5 bases). Germline V gives CDR1 SGDLS, CDR2 YYNGEE. Trimming removed 4 bases from V and 6 bases from J, with 11 bases in between. The CDR3 runs 13 residues. Based on the CDR3 plus reference TRBV9 and TRBJ1-5, the full variable domain is DSGVTQTPKHLITATGQRVTLRCSPRSGDLSVYWYQQSLDQGLQFLIQYYNGEERAKGNILERFSAQQFPDLHSELNLSSLELGDSALYFCASSPAGGQPQHFGDGTRLSIL.

The V and J genes are TRBV5-1 and TRBJ2-7; 10 positions match TRBD1. The CDR3 sequence is 13 residues long. Germline lookup yields CDR1 SGHRS and CDR2 YFSETQ. Trimming took 4 bases from V and 5 from J; bases not matched to a gene: 3. The CDR3 sequence: CASSGTGVNEQYF. The CDR3 DNA follows: TGCGCCAGCAGCGGGACAGGGGTCAACGAGCAGTACTTC.

The chain combines TRBV18 with TRBJ1-2; D is ambiguous. The CDR3 contains 13 residues. V was clipped by 0 bases and J by 3 bases, with 5 bases between them. The germline CDR1 and CDR2 sequences are KGHSH and LQKENI. The CDR3 region is CASSPPTYYGYTF. The DNA of the CDR3 is TGTGCCAGCTCACCACCGACATACTATGGCTACACCTTC.

The gene calls are TRBV12-3 or TRBV12-4 and TRBJ1-1; D possibly corresponds to TRBD1 (5 bases). The CDR3 spans 13 residues. Deletions cut 7 bases from V and 4 bases from J, with 13 bases between. The CDR3 reads CASTWEGRTEAFF. The DNA for the CDR3 is TGTGCCAGCACCTGGGAGGGGCGCACTGAAGCTTTCTTT.

This clone was recorded once. The chain recombines TRBV11-3 with TRBJ2-2; 7 bases fit TRBD1. The CDR3 consists of 13 residues. Germline V lookup: CDR1 SGHNT, CDR2 YENEEA. Unmatched junction bases numbered 1, after V lost 3 bases and J lost 6 bases. CDR3 bases: TGTGCCAGCAGCTTCGACAGGGCCGGGGAGCTGTTTTTT. This codes for CASSFDRAGELFF.

V gene TRBV14 combines with J gene TRBJ2-5; no reliable D call. The CDR3 has 14 residues. CDR1 and CDR2 from the germline V gene are SGHDN and FVKESK. V gave up 5 bases and J gave up 3 bases, with 13 bases separating them. CDR3 DNA: TGTGCCAGCAGCGAAAGAACGGTTGAAGAGACCCAGTACTTC. Its translation: CASSERTVEETQYF.

The chain carries TRBV24-1 and TRBJ2-2; 8 nucleotides align to TRBD2. The CDR3 covers 15 residues. J lost 4 bases, V lost 3 bases, and 3 bases had no gene match. Per germline, CDR1 KGHDR and CDR2 SFDVKD. CDR3 residues: CATSDNGRVTGELFF. Here the CDR3 DNA reads TGTGCCACCAGTGATAACGGGAGGGTCACCGGGGAGCTGTTTTTT.

The chain has TRBV3-1 (or the pseudogene TRBV3-2) and TRBJ1-5; TRBD1 agrees at 8 bases. Germline-derived CDR1 and CDR2 are LGHDT and YNNKEL (reference sequence). V gave up 2 bases and J gave up 3 bases; unmatched junction bases: 6. The CDR3 consists of 16 residues. CDR3 DNA: TGTGCCAGCAGCCAAACCCAGACAGGGGTCAATCAGCCCCAGCATTTT. Residues: CASSQTQTGVNQPQHF.

The V gene is TRBV30, the J gene TRBJ2-2; TRBD2 matches 7 bases. Germline V gene data show CDR1 as GTSNPN and CDR2 as SVGIG (reference sequence). With V trimmed by 4 bases and J by 5 bases, 10 bases remained unmatched. The CDR3 is 15 residues long. The CDR3 here is CAWTRGRLGTGELFF. The DNA of the CDR3 is TGTGCCTGGACCCGCGGGAGATTGGGAACCGGGGAGCTGTTTTTT.